This paragraph reports one TCR beta chain. V lost 10 bases and J 3 bases, leaving 13 bases between the germline ends. CDR1 and CDR2 (germline): SNHLY, FYNNEI. The CDR3 is made up of 12 amino acids. The entry originates in a study of blood T cell repertoires in COVID-19. Study-level background: Material from acute and convalescent COVID-19 was sourced from the United States, Italy and Spain.

A Seattle source enrolled patients during active infection and followed them longitudinally. In the study's own analysis: Amplification of reference gene primers was used by the study to estimate nucleated cell counts. Assay used: immunoSEQ multiplex PCR; TCRdb lists only in-frame clones, some missing. V and J calls and clone size are those listed in that table; D and trimming were worked out from the DNA. In the table there are 200,000 to 250,000 clones, almost 85% of which are singletons. Source material: peripheral blood. The source is an older woman with COVID-19, enrolled during active disease. V and J are TRBV2 and TRBJ2-7; D not resolved. This CDR3 reads CAISDIVYEQYF. As DNA, the CDR3 is TGTGCCATTTCCGACATTGTCTACGAGCAGTACTTC.